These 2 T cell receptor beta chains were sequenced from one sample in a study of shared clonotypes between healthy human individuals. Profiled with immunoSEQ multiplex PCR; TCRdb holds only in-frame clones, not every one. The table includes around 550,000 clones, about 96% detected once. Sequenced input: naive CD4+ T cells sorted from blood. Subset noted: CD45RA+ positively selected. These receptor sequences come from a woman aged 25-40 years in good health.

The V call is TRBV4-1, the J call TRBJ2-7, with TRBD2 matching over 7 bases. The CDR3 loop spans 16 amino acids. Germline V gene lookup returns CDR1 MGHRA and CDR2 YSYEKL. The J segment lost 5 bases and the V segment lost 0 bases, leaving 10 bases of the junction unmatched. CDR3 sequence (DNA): TGCGCCAGCAGCCAAGATACGACGGGAGGTCCCCACGAGCAGTACTTC. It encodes CASSQDTTGGPHEQYF.

CDR3 nucleotides: TGCGCCAGCAGCCAAGAGACTAGCGGACCCTACGAGCAGTACTTC. It yields the protein CASSQETSGPYEQYF. The chain links TRBV4-1 to TRBJ2-7; 9 nucleotides match TRBD2. CDR1 is MGHRA and CDR2 is YSYEKL in the germline V gene. J gave up 2 bases and V 0 bases, and 2 bases lay outside the gene matches. The CDR3 contains 15 residues.